Below, 11 T cell receptor beta chains from the same sample are listed, as sequenced in a study of blood T cell repertoires in COVID-19. The repertoire was sequenced with immunoSEQ multiplex PCR; TCRdb's copy has only in-frame clones and lacks some. The table includes about 360,000 clones, around 90% detected once. The sequencing sample was made of PBMCs or T cells enriched from blood (not recorded which). The source is a woman in her forties with acute COVID-19.

V and J are TRBV6-1 and TRBJ2-5, with D tentatively TRBD1 (5 bases). The CDR3 is 15 amino acids. Trimming removed 1 base at V and 4 bases at J, with 13 bases between. Germline V gene data show CDR1 as MNHNS and CDR2 as SASEGT. The CDR3 sequence is CASSEGGHAGETQYF. The CDR3 DNA sequence: TGTGCCAGCAGTGAAGGAGGACATGCAGGAGAGACCCAGTACTTC.

The rearrangement links TRBV19 to TRBJ1-2; no reliable D call. V was clipped by 10 bases and J by 4 bases, with 10 bases between them. This CDR3 is built from 11 residues. Per germline, CDR1 LNHDA and CDR2 SQIVND (reference sequence). The CDR3 DNA sequence: TGTGCCACTATGACGGGCTATGGCTACACCTTC. This encodes CATMTGYGYTF.

The chain combines TRBV6-6 with TRBJ2-7; 11 positions agree with TRBD2. CDR1 is MNHNY, CDR2 SVGAGI, per germline (reference sequence). V gave up 2 bases and J gave up 6 bases; unmatched junction bases: 6. This CDR3 has 15 residues. The CDR3 DNA reads TGTGCCAGCAGTTACCCTGGGACTAGCGGTCGCGAGCAGTACTTC. Translated: CASSYPGTSGREQYF.

The chain is built from TRBV5-1 and TRBJ2-3; D possibly corresponds to TRBD2 (6 bases). Trimming pared 9 bases from V and 2 bases from J, leaving 16 bases between. The CDR3 sequence is 14 residues long. Germline-derived CDR1 and CDR2 are SGHRS and YFSETQ. The CDR3 is CATTMGGLTDTQYF. DNA of the CDR3: TGCGCCACCACCATGGGGGGTCTCACAGATACGCAGTATTTT.

The chain combines TRBV5-1 with TRBJ2-7; TRBD2 might be the D (5 bases). CDR1 is SGHRS and CDR2 is YFSETQ in the germline V gene. CDR3 length equals 15 residues. Between the trimmed V and J ends, which lost 3 bases and 1 base, there was a span of 14 bases. In DNA, the CDR3 is TGCGCCAGCAGCTCCCCGGGGTTCAGATCCTACGAGCAGTACTTC. This translates into CASSSPGFRSYEQYF.

This clone showed up just once. This rearrangement joins TRBV7-9 to TRBJ2-5; perhaps TRBD2 as D (5 bases). CDR3 length: 13 residues. V was clipped by 5 bases and J by 4 bases, with 11 bases between them. The germline gives CDR1 SEHNR, CDR2 FQNEAQ (reference sequence). DNA of the CDR3: TGTGCCAGCAGCCCGGACTCCCCAGAGACCCAGTACTTC. It translates to CASSPDSPETQYF.

The rearrangement links TRBV10-3 to TRBJ1-6; D is ambiguous. Trimming took off 3 bases at V and 3 bases at J, with 9 bases between the two ends. The CDR3 has 15 residues. The germline gives CDR1 ENHRY, CDR2 SYGVKD. The CDR3 bases are TGTGCCATCAGTGATTCCCCCCTCTATAATTCACCCCTCCACTTT. Protein: CAISDSPLYNSPLHF.

This clone was detected a few times. This chain connects TRBV5-1 to TRBJ2-2, with TRBD1 matching over 8 bases. CDR1 is SGHRS, CDR2 YFSETQ, per germline. The CDR3 spans 16 residues. V trimming: 3 bases; J trimming: 1 base; junction bases outside the gene matches: 5. In nucleotides, the CDR3 is TGCGCCAGCAGCTACTACAGGGGGATGAACACCGGGGAGCTGTTTTTT. The encoded protein is CASSYYRGMNTGELFF.

The chain joins TRBV5-8 to TRBJ1-4; 7 nucleotides match TRBD1. V dropped 4 bases and J dropped 3; count of bases not matched to a gene: 3. Germline V gene data show CDR1 as SGHTS and CDR2 as YDEGEE. The CDR3 covers 14 residues. As DNA, the CDR3 is TGTGCCAGCAGCACCGGGACAGCTAATGAAAAACTGTTTTTT. Residues: CASSTGTANEKLFF.

The J gene is TRBJ2-7, the V gene TRBV11-2, with TRBD1 as a possible D gene (5 bases). Germline values: CDR1 SGHAT, CDR2 FQNNGV. V lost 4 bases, J lost 1 base, and 8 bases lay in between. The CDR3 totals 13 residues. The CDR3 DNA is TGTGCCAGCAGCTACAGACAGTCCTACGAGCAGTACTTC. Amino acid sequence: CASSYRQSYEQYF.

This rearrangement joins TRBV6-5 to TRBJ2-7, with a tentative D call TRBD1 (6 bases). The CDR3 spans 11 residues. CDR1 is MNHEY and CDR2 is SVGAGI in the germline V gene. V was shortened by 7 bases and J by 4 bases, with 8 bases between the two germline ends. CDR3 bases: TGTGCCAGCACGAGGGGGTACGAGCAGTACTTC. Its protein product is CASTRGYEQYF.